The 23 T cell receptor beta chains listed next were all sequenced from one sample in a study of T cells in Graves' hyperthyroidism and ophthalmopathy. RNA transcripts provided the source from which TCR beta CDR3 regions were amplified. When the TCR CDR3 underwent first-round RT-PCR, the HTBI primer set was used. MiXCR was run by TCRdb on the multiplex PCR reads, yielding one entry per CDR3 protein. The sample has about 570,000 distinct CDR3 sequences, under 60% seen once. The specimen was peripheral blood or thyroid tissue (not recorded which). The receptors originated from an adult woman with Graves' disease, either hyperthyroidism or ophthalmopathy (not recorded which).

This clonotype occurred many times. The chain links TRBV6-2 or TRBV6-3 to TRBJ1-5, with TRBD1 matching over 7 bases. J gave up 2 bases and V 2 bases, and 6 bases lay outside the gene matches. Germline V gene lookup returns CDR1 MNHEY and CDR2 SVGEGT. The CDR3 covers 16 residues. CDR3 in DNA: TGTGCCAGCAGTTACCAGACAGGGCTGGGCAATCAGCCCCAGCATTTT. Translated: CASSYQTGLGNQPQHF.

The V and J genes are TRBV7-9 and TRBJ2-2, with D uncertain. The germline V and J ends were trimmed by 6 bases and 11 bases, with 13 bases remaining between them. Germline V gives CDR1 SEHNR, CDR2 FQNEAQ (reference sequence). CDR3 length: 12 amino acids. The CDR3 reads CASSSRIGELFF. CDR3 sequence (DNA): TGTGCCAGCAGTTCCCGTATCGGCGAGCTGTTTTTT.

This clonotype has a count of ten or more. The chain employs TRBV7-9 and TRBJ1-6, with 7 bases identical to TRBD1. Germline V gene data show CDR1 as SEHNR and CDR2 as FQNEAQ (reference sequence). The CDR3 loop spans 15 amino acids. J lost 5 bases, V lost 2 bases, and 3 bases had no gene match. The CDR3 DNA follows: TGTGCCAGCAGCTTACCGGGACAGCATAATTCACCCCTCCACTTT. It is translated as CASSLPGQHNSPLHF.

The rearrangement links TRBV20-1 to TRBJ1-6; D not certain. The CDR3 is 18 residues long. The germline V and J ends were trimmed by 6 bases and 6 bases, with 27 bases remaining between them. Germline assignment: CDR1 DFQATT and CDR2 SNEGSKA (reference sequence). CDR3 bases: TGCAGTGCCGAGCTCCCGAGACTGTTGCAGAGGGTTAATTCACCCCTCCACTTT. Translation gives CSAELPRLLQRVNSPLHF.

This clonotype appeared many times. This chain connects TRBV5-1 to TRBJ1-5, with 8 bases aligning to TRBD1. This CDR3 is built from 15 residues. Germline loops: CDR1 SGHRS, CDR2 YFSETQ. V shed 4 bases, J shed 6 bases, and the junction held 9 bases outside the gene matches. Written as DNA, the CDR3 is TGCGCCAGCAGCATTCAGGGGGCGCGAGGTCAGCCCCAGCATTTT. Protein sequence: CASSIQGARGQPQHF.

This clonotype was detected ten times or more. The chain couples TRBV5-1 to TRBJ2-6, with D tentatively TRBD1 or TRBD2 (5 bases each). Germline CDR1 reads SGHRS; CDR2 reads YFSETQ. With 3 bases removed from V and 2 bases from J, the gap between germline ends came to 12 bases. The CDR3 spans 16 residues. CDR3 nucleotides: TGCGCCAGCAGCTGGGACCTTGGGCCTGGGGCCAACGTCCTGACTTTC. Its translation: CASSWDLGPGANVLTF.

This clonotype has at least ten counts. The chain has TRBV7-9 and TRBJ2-5, with unresolved D. Germline CDR1 is SEHNR and CDR2 is FQNEAQ (reference sequence). V was clipped by 4 bases and J by 3 bases, with 15 bases between them. This CDR3 region has 15 residues. In DNA form, the CDR3 reads TGTGCCAGCAGCTACGCGTCCTGGGCCAAAGAGACCCAGTACTTC. This sequence encodes CASSYASWAKETQYF.

Ten or more counts support this clonotype. The chain uses TRBV4-1 and TRBJ2-7; D uncertain. Trimming stripped 3 bases from V and 0 bases from J, with 6 bases between. The CDR3 consists of 13 residues. CDR1 is MGHRA, CDR2 YSYEKL, per germline. The CDR3 sequence is CASSHDSSYEQYF. DNA of the CDR3: TGCGCCAGCAGCCACGATAGCTCCTACGAGCAGTACTTC.

The sample holds many counts of this clonotype. V gene TRBV7-2 combines with J gene TRBJ1-2; D is undetermined. V lost 4 bases and J 5 bases, leaving 14 bases between the germline ends. Germline V gene sequence: CDR1 SGHTA, CDR2 FQGNSA. This CDR3 spans 14 amino acids. In DNA, the CDR3 is TGTGCCAGCAGCTACCGGATCCGAGGGTATGGCTACACCTTC. Residues: CASSYRIRGYGYTF.

This chain connects TRBV20-1 to TRBJ1-6; D gene ambiguous. The CDR3 is 15 amino acids. Trimming shortened V by 3 bases and J by 6 bases, and 15 bases separated the two germline ends. Germline CDR1 and CDR2: DFQATT and SNEGSKA (reference sequence). The CDR3: CSARPTRALNSPLHF. CDR3 in DNA: TGCAGTGCTAGGCCTACACGGGCCCTTAATTCACCCCTCCACTTT.

This clonotype was counted ten times or more. V gene TRBV5-1 combines with J gene TRBJ1-5; 7 bases line up with TRBD1. Germline CDR1 reads SGHRS; CDR2 reads YFSETQ. The CDR3 length is 17 residues. Losses at the gene ends were 0 bases for V and 1 base for J; bases not matched to a gene: 7. The CDR3 coding sequence is TGCGCCAGCAGCTTGGGTCCGGTACAGGGGAGCAATCAGCCCCAGCATTTT. It specifies CASSLGPVQGSNQPQHF. The full variable domain, with the rest looked up from reference TRBV5-1 and TRBJ1-5, is KAGVTQTPRYLIKTRGQQVTLSCSPISGHRSVSWYQQTPGQGLQFLFEYFSETQRNKGNFPGRFSGRQFSNSRSEMNVSTLELGDSALYLCASSLGPVQGSNQPQHFGDGTRLSIL.

The CDR3 reads CASRLALYSGNTIYF. The CDR3 DNA follows: TGTGCCAGCAGGTTGGCCTTATACTCTGGAAACACCATATATTTT. This chain connects TRBV10-3 to TRBJ1-3; D uncertain. V lost 10 bases to trimming and J lost 0 bases, with 16 bases between them. Germline V lookup: CDR1 ENHRY, CDR2 SYGVKD. There are 15 residues in the CDR3.

This clonotype was counted many times. The chain joins TRBV12-3 or TRBV12-4 to TRBJ2-7; D not resolved. V lost 6 bases and J 4 bases, leaving 7 bases between the germline ends. The CDR3 covers 11 residues. DNA for the CDR3: TGTGCCAGCAGCCTCCTGTACGAGCAGTACTTC. Translated, it gives CASSLLYEQYF.

V is TRBV28 and J is TRBJ2-7; no firm D call. V lost 4 bases, J lost 2 bases, and 12 bases lay in between. CDR3 size: 14 residues. The germline V gene has CDR1 MDHEN and CDR2 SYDVKM. The CDR3: CASSSTPTTYEQYF. The DNA for the CDR3 is TGTGCCAGCAGTTCGACCCCGACCACCTACGAGCAGTACTTC.

V is TRBV10-3 and J is TRBJ2-7, with no clear D. V lost 7 bases and J 1 base, leaving 8 bases between the germline ends. Germline lookup yields CDR1 ENHRY and CDR2 SYGVKD. The length of the CDR3 is 12 residues. The CDR3 loop reads CAIKSDSYEQYF. As DNA, the CDR3 is TGTGCCATCAAGTCCGATTCCTACGAGCAGTACTTC.

This clonotype was recorded many times. The junction and the germline gene differ at one end; a read error may be behind it. This sequence joins TRBV7-7 and TRBJ2-2; 10 nucleotides line up with TRBD2. CDR3 length: 17 amino acids. From germline, CDR1 is SSHAT and CDR2 FNYEAQ (reference sequence). CDR3: CASSLKPSGRLGGELFF. In nucleotides, the CDR3 is TGTGCTAGCAGCTTGAAGCCTAGCGGGAGATTGGGCGGGGAGCTGTTTTTT.

This clonotype has ten or more counts. The V and J genes are TRBV11-1 and TRBJ2-7; 9 bases agree with TRBD2. This CDR3 is 16 amino acids long. The germline CDR1 and CDR2 sequences are SGHAT and FQDESV (reference sequence). V shed 3 bases and J 7 bases; nucleotides not matched to a gene: 13. The CDR3 sequence is CASSFRGLAGSWEQYF. The CDR3 DNA is TGTGCCAGCAGCTTTCGAGGCCTAGCGGGATCATGGGAGCAGTACTTC. The full variable domain, its missing parts supplied by reference TRBV11-1 and TRBJ2-7, is EAEVAQSPRYKITEKSQAVAFWCDPISGHATLYWYRQILGQGPELLVQFQDESVVDDSQLPKDRFSAERLKGVDSTLKIQPAELGDSAMYLCASSFRGLAGSWEQYFGPGTRLTVT.

V and J are TRBV7-9 and TRBJ2-7, with a weak D call TRBD1 (6 bases). V lost 10 bases and J lost 1, with 17 bases in between. The CDR3 covers 14 residues. Germline CDR1 SEHNR, CDR2 FQNEAQ (reference sequence). CDR3 bases: TGTGCCACAGTAGAGGACAGTCGATCCTACGAGCAGTACTTC. Translating it yields CATVEDSRSYEQYF. The variable domain in full, completed from reference TRBV7-9 and TRBJ2-7, reads DTGVSQNPRHKITKRGQNVTFRCDPISEHNRLYWYRQTLGQGPEFLTYFQNEAQLEKSRLLSDRFSAERPKGSFSTLEIQRTEQGDSAMYLCATVEDSRSYEQYFGPGTRLTVT.

Only one count was recorded for this clonotype. The chain couples TRBV24-1 to TRBJ2-3; 8 nucleotides match TRBD1. The CDR3 contains 15 residues. J lost 2 bases, V lost 9 bases, and 9 bases had no gene match. The germline V gene encodes CDR1 KGHDR and CDR2 SFDVKD. The CDR3 sequence: CATSRTGHSTDTQYF. The DNA for the CDR3 is TGTGCCACCTCCCGGACAGGGCACTCCACAGATACGCAGTATTTT.

The chain recombines TRBV7-9 with TRBJ1-2; the D gene is possibly TRBD1 (5 bases). Germline V gives CDR1 SEHNR, CDR2 FQNEAQ (reference sequence). This CDR3 has 14 residues. V was trimmed by 0 bases and J by 12 bases, leaving 17 bases between them. CDR3 nucleotide sequence: TGTGCCAGCAGCTTAGCCAAGGGGTACTCTGGAAACACCTTC. It codes for CASSLAKGYSGNTF.

Written as DNA, the CDR3 is TGTGCCAGCAGCTTCCAAGCGCACAGCCCCGGTCAAGAGACCCAGTACTTC. It translates to CASSFQAHSPGQETQYF. The rearrangement joins TRBV13 to TRBJ2-5; D is undetermined. The CDR3 spans 17 residues. Trimming removed 3 bases from V and 2 bases from J, with 19 bases in between. Germline V gene sequence: CDR1 PRHDT, CDR2 FYEKMQ (reference sequence).

This clonotype came up a few times. This chain links TRBV11-1 with TRBJ2-7; maybe TRBD2 (5 bases). The CDR3 extends over 13 amino acids. Looked up from germline, CDR1 is SGHAT and CDR2 is FQDESV (reference sequence). V gave up 6 bases and J gave up 0 bases, with 9 bases separating them. The chain's CDR3 is CASSASLSYEQYF. In DNA, the CDR3 is TGTGCCAGCAGTGCTAGCCTCTCCTACGAGCAGTACTTC. Using reference TRBV11-1 and TRBJ2-7 for the parts outside the CDR3, the full variable domain is EAEVAQSPRYKITEKSQAVAFWCDPISGHATLYWYRQILGQGPELLVQFQDESVVDDSQLPKDRFSAERLKGVDSTLKIQPAELGDSAMYLCASSASLSYEQYFGPGTRLTVT.

There are many counts of this clonotype. This sequence joins TRBV20-1 and TRBJ2-7, with no clear D. The CDR3 totals 14 residues. In germline, CDR1 is DFQATT, CDR2 SNEGSKA (reference sequence). Trimming cost V 4 bases and J 0 bases, with 13 bases left between them. CDR3 bases: TGCAGTGCTAACCCCTCCGGGCCCTCCTACGAGCAGTACTTC. This sequence encodes CSANPSGPSYEQYF.